One sample yielded the 22 T cell receptor beta chains listed below, sequenced in a study of beta chain features in type 1 diabetes. Expressed TCRB transcripts got sequenced, as all isolated RNA was reverse transcribed. Profiling relied on immunoSEQ multiplex PCR, and the TCRdb table lists in-frame clones only, not all of them. The table shows 850,000 to 900,000 clones, with roughly a sixth occurring only once. Sequencing input: naive CD4+ T cells from blood. All receptors come from a woman younger than 30 in good health.

This clone was counted a few times. In nucleotides, the CDR3 is TGTGCCAGCAGCCAAGCTCGGACAGGGACCGTGGGGTATGGCTACACCTTC. Residues: CASSQARTGTVGYGYTF. The chain carries TRBV14 and TRBJ1-2; 8 nucleotides agree with TRBD1. The CDR3 sequence is 17 residues long. Per the germline V gene, CDR1 is SGHDN and CDR2 is FVKESK. V gave up 1 base and J gave up 5 bases; unmatched junction bases: 12.

There are a few counts of this clone. The chain recombines TRBV28 with TRBJ2-6; 10 nucleotides match TRBD2. V was pared by 4 bases and J by 0 bases, with 3 bases of the junction left unmatched. This CDR3 has 17 amino acids. CDR1 MDHEN and CDR2 SYDVKM come from the germline V gene. The CDR3 here is CASSSLAGRSGANVLTF. In DNA, the CDR3 is TGTGCCAGCAGTTCACTAGCGGGACGCTCTGGGGCCAACGTCCTGACTTTC.

A note on this clone: The conserved phenylalanine or tryptophan is not found at the CDR3 terminus, so this likely reflects a read error. The limits of the CDR3 on the DNA are not certain, so only TCRdb's listed CDR3 is given. This chain uses TRBV18 with TRBJ2-6; the DNA was not used to check the table's D call, TRBD1. In germline, CDR1 is KGHSH, CDR2 LQKENI. With termini counted, the CDR3 has 12 amino acids. CDR3 protein: CASSGQDQGPHI.

This clone has more than one count but fewer than ten. The chain has TRBV5-5 and TRBJ1-4; D gene uncertain. The CDR3 has 14 amino acids. Trimming removed 3 bases from V and 7 bases from J, with 13 bases in between. Per germline, CDR1 SGHKS and CDR2 YYEKEE (reference sequence). The CDR3 protein is CASSSRRGGEKLFF. In DNA form, the CDR3 reads TGTGCCAGCAGCTCAAGACGGGGAGGTGAAAAACTGTTTTTT.

This clone was observed a few times. The chain is built from TRBV4-3 and TRBJ2-1, with D maybe TRBD2 (5 bases). CDR3 length equals 13 residues. Per the germline V gene, CDR1 is LGHNA and CDR2 is YSLEER. V shed 3 bases and J shed 6 bases, with 9 bases lying between them. Written as DNA, the CDR3 is TGCGCCAGCAGCCACGGGGTCCTCAATGAGCAGTTCTTC. This gives the protein CASSHGVLNEQFF.

The chain links TRBV27 to TRBJ1-1; D not certain. Germline CDR1 and CDR2: MNHEY and SMNVEV (reference sequence). V was pared by 7 bases and J by 5 bases, with 11 bases between. The CDR3 is 12 amino acids. The CDR3 DNA follows: TGTGCCAGCAAAGGGATAAAGACTGAAGCTTTCTTT. It codes for CASKGIKTEAFF.

Concerning this clone: Other nucleotide sequences in the sample specify the same CDR3. The genes are TRBV2 and TRBJ2-3; D gene uncertain. CDR1 is SNHLY and CDR2 is FYNNEI in the germline V gene. CDR3 length: 11 amino acids. The V and J ends lost 0 bases and 6 bases respectively, with 1 base between them. DNA of the CDR3: TGTGCCAGCAGTGAAGCGGATACGCAGTATTTT. It specifies CASSEADTQYF.

The chain joins TRBV28 to TRBJ2-7; 7 bases agree with TRBD2. Germline CDR1 is MDHEN and CDR2 is SYDVKM. This CDR3 has 15 residues. J was trimmed by 3 bases and V by 2 bases; bases with no gene match: 7. In nucleotides, the CDR3 is TGTGCCAGCAGTTTAGCGGCTAGCGGACTCTACGAGCAGTACTTC. It yields the protein CASSLAASGLYEQYF.

The rearrangement uses TRBV5-6 and TRBJ1-4; no clear D. The CDR3 length is 11 residues. The germline CDR1 and CDR2 sequences are SGHDT and YYEEEE. Deletions cut 2 bases from V and 10 bases from J, with 6 bases between. The DNA for the CDR3 is TGTGCCAGCAGCTTCAGAGGAAAACTGTTTTTT. Amino acid sequence: CASSFRGKLFF.

V and J are TRBV4-3 and TRBJ1-1; D unresolved. V shed 1 base and J shed 1 base, with 16 bases lying between them. The CDR3 has 17 amino acids. Germline V gene lookup returns CDR1 LGHNA and CDR2 YSLEER. DNA of the CDR3: TGCGCCAGCAGCCAAGTGGGTTTTTGGGGTGCGAACACTGAAGCTTTCTTT. It is translated as CASSQVGFWGANTEAFF.

This clone has only a few counts. V is TRBV10-3 and J is TRBJ2-5; 12 positions agree with TRBD2. Germline V gene data show CDR1 as ENHRY and CDR2 as SYGVKD. The CDR3 extends over 15 amino acids. The ends lost 5 bases at V and 6 bases at J; junction bases unmatched: 7. In DNA, the CDR3 is TGTGCCATCAGTTCGACTAGCGGGAGACTAAAGACCCAGTACTTC. Encoded protein: CAISSTSGRLKTQYF.

There are a few counts of this clone. The chain links TRBV13 to TRBJ2-3; 8 nucleotides agree with TRBD2. Germline CDR1 is PRHDT and CDR2 is FYEKMQ (reference sequence). V dropped 2 bases and J dropped 0; count of bases not matched to a gene: 7. The CDR3 is made up of 17 amino acids. CDR3 coding DNA: TGTGCCAGCAGCTTAAAGGGGAGACTAGCGAGCACAGATACGCAGTATTTT. Translation gives CASSLKGRLASTDTQYF. Variable domain in full (rest from reference TRBV13 and TRBJ2-3): AAGVIQSPRHLIKEKRETATLKCYPIPRHDTVYWYQQGPGQDPQFLISFYEKMQSDKGSIPDRFSAQQFSDYHSELNMSSLELGDSALYFCASSLKGRLASTDTQYFGPGTRLTVL.

This clone was recorded a few times. V usage is TRBV29-1 and J usage is TRBJ2-1; 11 nucleotides line up with TRBD2. V gave up 6 bases and J gave up 7 bases; unmatched junction bases: 14. Germline V gene lookup returns CDR1 SQVTM and CDR2 ANQGSEA. There are 16 residues in the CDR3. CDR3 residues: CSVVLTGTSGRNEQFF. The CDR3 DNA is TGCAGCGTCGTTCTTACCGGGACTAGCGGACGGAATGAGCAGTTCTTC.

V gene TRBV2 combines with J gene TRBJ2-5; 8 nucleotides match TRBD2. This CDR3 spans 15 amino acids. The germline gives CDR1 SNHLY, CDR2 FYNNEI. Losses at the gene ends were 2 bases for V and 5 bases for J; bases not matched to a gene: 7. In DNA form, the CDR3 reads TGTGCCAGCAGTGAACCGGGAGGGACCGACGAGACCCAGTACTTC. This encodes CASSEPGGTDETQYF.

The CDR3 region is CASRLTGQGGQQYF. The CDR3 bases are TGTGCCAGCAGACTAACAGGACAGGGTGGGCAGCAGTACTTC. The chain carries TRBV13 and TRBJ2-5, with 8 bases matching TRBD1. The CDR3 runs 14 residues. J gave up 11 bases and V 6 bases, and 14 bases lay outside the gene matches. Germline CDR1 is PRHDT and CDR2 is FYEKMQ (reference sequence).

The chain joins TRBV29-1 to TRBJ1-1, with TRBD1 matching over 7 bases. The CDR3 has 12 amino acids. The V gene's germline CDR1 is SQVTM and CDR2 ANQGSEA. The J segment lost 4 bases and the V segment lost 6 bases, leaving 5 bases of the junction unmatched. Here the CDR3 DNA reads TGCAGCGTCGACAGGGACACCACTGAAGCTTTCTTT. Translation gives CSVDRDTTEAFF.

This clone was seen only a few times. The genes are TRBV6-1 and TRBJ2-5, with TRBD1 as a possible D gene (6 bases). V gave up 10 bases and J gave up 2 bases, with 14 bases separating them. CDR3 size: 13 residues. Germline assignment: CDR1 MNHNS and CDR2 SASEGT. CDR3 nucleotide sequence: TGTGCCACCGCTACAGGGTGGCAAGAGACCCAGTACTTC. This translates into CATATGWQETQYF.

This chain uses TRBV18 with TRBJ2-5, with 9 bases lining up with TRBD1. Germline lookup yields CDR1 KGHSH and CDR2 LQKENI. This CDR3 has 16 amino acids. J gave up 0 bases and V 3 bases, and 5 bases lay outside the gene matches. CDR3 DNA: TGTGCCAGCTCACCGTCCGGGACAGGGAACCAAGAGACCCAGTACTTC. Translating gives CASSPSGTGNQETQYF.

This clone was observed a handful of times. The chain links TRBV28 to TRBJ2-5; D not certain. The last part of the DNA fits TRBJ2-7 better; the J call may be wrong. Looked up from germline, CDR1 is MDHEN and CDR2 is SYDVKM. The CDR3 contains 12 residues. The CDR3 protein is CASSSPLGEQYF. The CDR3 DNA sequence: TGTGCCAGCAGTTCCCCCCTGGGCGAGCAGTACTTC.

The chain links TRBV20-1 to TRBJ2-7; D is uncertain. Trimming stripped 5 bases from V and 7 bases from J, with 12 bases between. CDR3 length: 11 residues. Germline V gene sequence: CDR1 DFQATT, CDR2 SNEGSKA (reference sequence). CDR3 residues: CSAPQVREQYF. In nucleotides, the CDR3 is TGCAGTGCTCCCCAGGTGCGGGAGCAGTACTTC.

The chain links TRBV5-1 to TRBJ2-1; 9 bases align to TRBD2. After removal of 2 bases from V and 6 bases from J, the junction contained 15 bases not matched to a gene. Germline values: CDR1 SGHRS, CDR2 YFSETQ. The CDR3 consists of 18 residues. This CDR3 reads CASSFFMAGTSRPNEQFF. CDR3 DNA sequence: TGCGCCAGCAGCTTTTTCATGGCCGGGACTAGCAGACCCAATGAGCAGTTCTTC.

This clone was found a few times. The chain joins TRBV7-3 to TRBJ2-1; the D gene could be TRBD1 or TRBD2 (5 bases each). Germline assignment: CDR1 SGHTA and CDR2 FQGTGA. The V end was cut by 5 bases, the J end by 10 bases, with 12 bases between. The CDR3 runs to 12 residues. The CDR3 nucleotides read TGTGCCAGCAGCCTAAATGGGGGAGAGCAGTTCTTC. Translation gives CASSLNGGEQFF.